This T cell receptor (beta chain) derives from a study of T cell repertoires in cytomegalovirus infection. Comments on this clonotype: Antigen unknown.

Per germline, CDR1 SQVTM and CDR2 ANQGSEA. V was clipped by 4 bases and J by 1 base; unmatched bases: 7. The CDR3 is made up of 16 amino acids. Study results and caveats: Ex vivo, HLA-C-restricted CMV-specific TCR beta clonotypes prevailed over the rest of the response.

TCRdb re-called the reads through MiXCR, storing one row per CDR3 protein. The sample lists roughly 200,000 distinct CDR3 sequences; about a sixth were seen once. The V gene is TRBV29-1, the J gene TRBJ2-2; 9 bases are shared with TRBD1. The sequence was obtained from a human donor in good health (CMV status not recorded). Some clones in this sample may be carry-over from other donors' samples. Source material: CD8+ T cells from PBMCs. DNA for the CDR3: TGCAGCGTTGGCCCCAGGGACAGGGAGAACACCGGGGAGCTGTTTTTT. Amino acids: CSVGPRDRENTGELFF.